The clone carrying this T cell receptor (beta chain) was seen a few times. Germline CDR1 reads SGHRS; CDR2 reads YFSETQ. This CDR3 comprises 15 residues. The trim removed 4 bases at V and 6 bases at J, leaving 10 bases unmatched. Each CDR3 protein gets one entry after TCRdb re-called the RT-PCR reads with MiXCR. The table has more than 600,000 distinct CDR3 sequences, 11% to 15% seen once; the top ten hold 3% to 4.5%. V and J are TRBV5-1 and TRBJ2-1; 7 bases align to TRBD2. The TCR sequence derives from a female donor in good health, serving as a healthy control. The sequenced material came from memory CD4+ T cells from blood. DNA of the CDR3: TGCGCCAGCAGCCCCCTTAGCGGGCCCTTCAATGAGCAGTTCTTC. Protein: CASSPLSGPFNEQFF.